The entry that follows covers one TCR beta chain sequence. Its antigen is as yet unknown. These data originate in a study of PD-1 blockade in classical Hodgkin lymphoma. Study in general: Nivolumab dosed at 3 mg/kg went to patients intravenously every 2 weeks. Study-wide points: Later analyses included only patients treated at least 1 year post-ASCT. CD4+ TCR diversity rose significantly by C4D1, and CD8+ TCR diversity did not.

This table comes from immunoSEQ multiplex PCR, and its TCRdb copy is limited to in-frame clones, with some not included. The sample contains some 39,000 clones, approximately 91% of which appear only once. Each and every patient relapsed after autologous stem cell transplantation, and patients got differing brentuximab vedotin exposure. When best responses were assessed, they were complete response, partial response or progressive disease. Germline assignment: CDR1 SGHAT and CDR2 FQDESV (reference sequence). V shed 4 bases and J shed 4 bases, with 13 bases lying between them. CDR3 length: 14 amino acids.

This clonotype was obtained from a human donor with classical Hodgkin lymphoma. The sample here was peripheral blood mononuclear cells (PBMCs), taken at baseline. The J gene is TRBJ1-2, the V gene TRBV11-1, with D perhaps matching TRBD1 (5 bases). The DNA for the CDR3 is TGTGCCAGCAGCTCTTCCGGGACGGTCTATGGCTACACCTTC. Protein sequence: CASSSSGTVYGYTF.